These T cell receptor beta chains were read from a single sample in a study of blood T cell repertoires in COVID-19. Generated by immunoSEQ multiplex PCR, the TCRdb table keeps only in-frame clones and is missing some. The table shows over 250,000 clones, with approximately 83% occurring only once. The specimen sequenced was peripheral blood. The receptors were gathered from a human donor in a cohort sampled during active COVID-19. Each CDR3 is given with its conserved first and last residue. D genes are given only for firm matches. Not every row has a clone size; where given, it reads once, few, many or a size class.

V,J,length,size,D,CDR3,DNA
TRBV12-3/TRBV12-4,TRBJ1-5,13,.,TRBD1,CASSPTGYQPQHF,TGTGCCAGCAGCCCGACAGGGTATCAGCCCCAGCATTTT
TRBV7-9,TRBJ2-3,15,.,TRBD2,CASGSLAGSGDTQYF,TGTGCCAGCGGGTCCTTAGCGGGAAGCGGAGATACGCAGTATTTT
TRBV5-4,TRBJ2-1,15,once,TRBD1,CASSHRDRGPNEQFF,TGTGCCAGCAGCCACCGGGACAGGGGGCCGAATGAGCAGTTCTTC
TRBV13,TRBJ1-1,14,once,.,CASRSRGMNTEAFF,TGTGCCAGCAGGTCAAGGGGGATGAACACTGAAGCTTTCTTT
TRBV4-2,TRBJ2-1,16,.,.,CASSQDVREFHNEQFF,TGTGCCAGCAGCCAAGATGTCCGGGAGTTTCACAATGAGCAGTTCTTC
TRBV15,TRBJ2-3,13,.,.,CATSRDPGDTQYF,TGTGCCACCAGCAGAGACCCGGGGGATACGCAGTATTTT
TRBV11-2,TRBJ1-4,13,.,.,CASSASVREKLFF,TGTGCCAGCAGCGCATCCGTGAGGGAAAAACTGTTTTTT
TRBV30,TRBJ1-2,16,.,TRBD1,CAWSQQGGNYNYGYTF,TGTGCCTGGAGTCAGCAGGGGGGTAATTATAACTATGGCTACACCTTC
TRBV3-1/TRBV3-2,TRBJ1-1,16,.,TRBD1,CASSQPRTGRDTEAFF,TGTGCCAGCAGCCAACCCCGGACAGGGAGAGACACTGAAGCTTTCTTT
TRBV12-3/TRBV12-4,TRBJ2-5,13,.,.,CASSLGTQETQYF,TGTGCCAGCAGTTTAGGAACACAAGAGACCCAGTACTTC
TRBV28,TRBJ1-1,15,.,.,CASIESQGRNTEAFF,TGTGCCAGCATAGAAAGCCAGGGTCGCAACACTGAAGCTTTCTTT
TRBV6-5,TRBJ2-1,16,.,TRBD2,CASSYGVSGSRDEQFF,TGTGCCAGCAGTTACGGGGTAAGCGGGAGCCGGGATGAGCAGTTCTTC
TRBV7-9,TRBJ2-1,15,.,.,CASSLLAVSYNEQFF,TGTGCCAGCAGCCTATTAGCGGTTTCCTACAATGAGCAGTTCTTC
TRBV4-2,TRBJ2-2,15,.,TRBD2,CASSPPGRATGELFF,TGTGCCAGCAGCCCCCCAGGGAGGGCCACCGGGGAGCTGTTTTTT
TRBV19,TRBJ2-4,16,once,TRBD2,CASSLAGGLAKNIQYF,TGTGCCAGTAGCCTAGCGGGCGGATTAGCCAAAAACATTCAGTACTTC
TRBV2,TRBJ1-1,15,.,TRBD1,CASRTPGQGGPRAFF,TGTGCCAGCAGGACTCCGGGACAGGGAGGACCGAGAGCTTTCTTT
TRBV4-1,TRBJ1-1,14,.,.,CASSQSPVDTEAFF,TGCGCCAGCAGCCAATCTCCCGTTGACACTGAAGCTTTCTTT
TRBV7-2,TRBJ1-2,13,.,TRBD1,CASSSRQGGGYTF,TGTGCCAGCAGCTCGCGACAGGGAGGAGGATACACCTTC
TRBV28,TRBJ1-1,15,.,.,CASSLTGTISTEAFF,TGTGCCAGCAGTTTAACCGGGACTATAAGCACTGAAGCTTTCTTT
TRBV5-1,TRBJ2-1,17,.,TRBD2,CASSLGPSGDSYNEQFF,TGCGCCAGCAGCTTGGGACCCAGCGGGGACTCCTACAATGAGCAGTTCTTC
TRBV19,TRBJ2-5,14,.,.,CASSTLAYQETQYF,TGTGCCAGTAGTACTCTAGCGTACCAAGAGACCCAGTACTTC
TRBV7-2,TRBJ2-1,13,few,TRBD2,CASSWGGNNEQFF,TGTGCCAGCAGCTGGGGGGGGAACAATGAGCAGTTCTTC
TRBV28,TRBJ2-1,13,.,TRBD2,CASSFGGGNEQFF,TGTGCCAGCAGTTTTGGGGGAGGGAATGAGCAGTTCTTC
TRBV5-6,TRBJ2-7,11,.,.,CASSLASEQYF,TGTGCCAGCAGCTTGGCTAGTGAGCAGTACTTC
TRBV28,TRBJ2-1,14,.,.,CASSLSDYRGEQFF,TGTGCCAGCAGTTTAAGCGACTACCGGGGGGAGCAGTTCTTC
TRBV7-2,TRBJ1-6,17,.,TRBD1,CASSSRSGTGFSSPLHF,TGTGCCAGCAGCTCCCGGTCGGGGACAGGTTTTTCCTCACCCCTCCACTTT
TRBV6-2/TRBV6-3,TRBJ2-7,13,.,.,CASSAPPEYEQYF,TGTGCCAGCAGCGCCCCCCCGGAGTACGAGCAGTACTTC
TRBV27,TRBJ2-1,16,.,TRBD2,CASSLPGTSGRNEQFF,TGTGCCAGCAGTTTGCCCGGGACTAGCGGGAGAAATGAGCAGTTCTTC
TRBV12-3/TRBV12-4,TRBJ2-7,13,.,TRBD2,CASSPGGAYEQYF,TGTGCCAGCAGTCCGGGGGGGGCTTACGAGCAGTACTTC
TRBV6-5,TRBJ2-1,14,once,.,CASSTGSGHNEQFF,TGTGCCAGCAGCACCGGATCTGGGCACAATGAGCAGTTCTTC
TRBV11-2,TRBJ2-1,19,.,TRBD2,CASSFFRTSGGTTYNEQFF,TGTGCCAGCAGCTTTTTCAGGACTAGCGGGGGAACGACCTACAATGAGCAGTTCTTC
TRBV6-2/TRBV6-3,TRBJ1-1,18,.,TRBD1,CASSAPFWAGTGGTEAFF,TGTGCCAGCAGCGCCCCTTTCTGGGCAGGGACAGGTGGCACTGAAGCTTTCTTT
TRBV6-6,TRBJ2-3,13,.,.,CASTPRGRQTQYF,TGTGCCAGCACCCCACGGGGGAGACAAACGCAGTATTTT
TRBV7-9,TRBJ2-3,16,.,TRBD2,CASSTSSGRITDTQYF,TGTGCCAGCAGCACCAGTAGCGGGAGGATCACAGATACGCAGTATTTT
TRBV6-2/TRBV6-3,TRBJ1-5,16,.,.,CASSYSRGGGNQPQHF,TGTGCCAGCAGTTACTCAAGGGGCGGGGGCAATCAGCCCCAGCATTTT
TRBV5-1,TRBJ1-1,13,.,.,CASSPGQNTEAFF,TGCGCCAGCAGTCCAGGGCAGAACACTGAAGCTTTCTTT
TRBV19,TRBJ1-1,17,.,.,CASSIDYQGLLNTEAFF,TGTGCCAGTAGTATTGATTACCAGGGACTGCTGAACACTGAAGCTTTCTTT
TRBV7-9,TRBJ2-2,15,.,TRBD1,CASRAGQGRVGELFF,TGTGCCAGCAGGGCGGGACAGGGGCGAGTCGGGGAGCTGTTTTTT
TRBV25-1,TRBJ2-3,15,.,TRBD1,CASSFHRGRTDTQYF,TGTGCCAGCAGTTTTCACAGGGGAAGAACAGATACGCAGTATTTT
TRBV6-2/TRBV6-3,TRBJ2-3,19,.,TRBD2,CASSYSTGLAGGGTDTQYF,TGTGCCAGCAGTTACTCGACGGGACTAGCGGGAGGAGGCACAGATACGCAGTATTTT